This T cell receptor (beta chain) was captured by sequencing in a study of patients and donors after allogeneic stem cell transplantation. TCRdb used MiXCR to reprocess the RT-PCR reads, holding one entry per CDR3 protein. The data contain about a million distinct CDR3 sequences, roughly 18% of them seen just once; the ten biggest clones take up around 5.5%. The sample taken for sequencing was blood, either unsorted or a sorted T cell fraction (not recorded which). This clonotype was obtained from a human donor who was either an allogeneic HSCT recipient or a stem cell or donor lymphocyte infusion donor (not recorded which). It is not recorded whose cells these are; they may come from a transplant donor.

The CDR3 DNA sequence: TGCAGCGTTGGGGGGGCGACAGGGGGCGCCTACAATGAGCAGTTCTTC. Its protein product is CSVGGATGGAYNEQFF. The chain joins TRBV29-1 to TRBJ2-1, with 10 bases aligning to TRBD1. Germline lookup yields CDR1 SQVTM and CDR2 ANQGSEA. V lost 4 bases, J lost 2 bases, and 8 bases stayed unmatched. CDR3 length equals 16 residues.